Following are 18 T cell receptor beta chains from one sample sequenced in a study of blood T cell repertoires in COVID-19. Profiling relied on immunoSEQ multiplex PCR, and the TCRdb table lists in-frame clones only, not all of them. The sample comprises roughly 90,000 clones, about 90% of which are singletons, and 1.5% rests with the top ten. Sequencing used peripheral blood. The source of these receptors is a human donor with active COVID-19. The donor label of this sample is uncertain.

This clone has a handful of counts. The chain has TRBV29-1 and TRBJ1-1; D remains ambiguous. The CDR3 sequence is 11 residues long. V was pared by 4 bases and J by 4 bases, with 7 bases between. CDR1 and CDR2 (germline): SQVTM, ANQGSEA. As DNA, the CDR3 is TGCAGCGTTGTATCCGGCACTGAAGCTTTCTTT. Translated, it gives CSVVSGTEAFF.

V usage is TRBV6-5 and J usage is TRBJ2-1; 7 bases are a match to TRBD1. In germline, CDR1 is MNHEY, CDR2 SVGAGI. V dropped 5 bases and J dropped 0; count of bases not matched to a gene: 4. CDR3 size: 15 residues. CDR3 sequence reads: CASSPDRASYNEQFF. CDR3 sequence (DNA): TGTGCCAGCAGTCCCGACAGGGCCTCCTACAATGAGCAGTTCTTC.

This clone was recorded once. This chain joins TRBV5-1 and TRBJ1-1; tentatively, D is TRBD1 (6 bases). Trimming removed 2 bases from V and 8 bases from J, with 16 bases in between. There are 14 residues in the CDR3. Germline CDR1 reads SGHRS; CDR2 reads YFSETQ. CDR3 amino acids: CASSFRTGLMEAFF. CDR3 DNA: TGCGCCAGCAGCTTTAGAACAGGGCTAATGGAAGCTTTCTTT.

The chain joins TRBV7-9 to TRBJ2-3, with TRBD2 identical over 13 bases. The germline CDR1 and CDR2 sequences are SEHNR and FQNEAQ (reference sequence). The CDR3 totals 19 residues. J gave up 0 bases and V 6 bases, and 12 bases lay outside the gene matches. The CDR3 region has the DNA TGTGCCAGCAGTCGGACTAGCGGGGGAACCCGGGCAAGCACAGATACGCAGTATTTT. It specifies CASSRTSGGTRASTDTQYF.

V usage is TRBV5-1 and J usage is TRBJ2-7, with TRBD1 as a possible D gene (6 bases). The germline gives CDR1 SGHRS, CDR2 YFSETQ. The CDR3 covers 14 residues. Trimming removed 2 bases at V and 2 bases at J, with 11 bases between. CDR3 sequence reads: CASSLQGPTYEQYF. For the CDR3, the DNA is TGCGCCAGCAGCTTACAGGGACCCACCTACGAGCAGTACTTC. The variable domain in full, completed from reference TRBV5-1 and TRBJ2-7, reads KAGVTQTPRYLIKTRGQQVTLSCSPISGHRSVSWYQQTPGQGLQFLFEYFSETQRNKGNFPGRFSGRQFSNSRSEMNVSTLELGDSALYLCASSLQGPTYEQYFGPGTRLTVT.

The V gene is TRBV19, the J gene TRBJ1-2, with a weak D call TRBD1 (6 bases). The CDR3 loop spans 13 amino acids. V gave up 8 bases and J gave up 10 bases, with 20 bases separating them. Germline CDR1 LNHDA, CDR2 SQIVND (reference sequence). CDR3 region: CASLPQGPPPYTF. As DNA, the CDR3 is TGTGCCAGTCTTCCTCAGGGGCCGCCGCCCTACACCTTC.

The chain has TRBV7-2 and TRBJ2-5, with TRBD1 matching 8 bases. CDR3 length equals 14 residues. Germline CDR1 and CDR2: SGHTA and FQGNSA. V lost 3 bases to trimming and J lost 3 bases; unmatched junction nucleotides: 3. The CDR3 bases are TGTGCCAGCAGCTTTGACAGGGGAAAAGAGACCCAGTACTTC. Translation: CASSFDRGKETQYF. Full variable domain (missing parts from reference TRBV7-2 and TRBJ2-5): GAGVSQSPSNKVTEKGKDVELRCDPISGHTALYWYRQSLGQGLEFLIYFQGNSAPDKSGLPSDRFSAERTGGSVSTLTIQRTQQEDSAVYLCASSFDRGKETQYFGPGTRLLVL.

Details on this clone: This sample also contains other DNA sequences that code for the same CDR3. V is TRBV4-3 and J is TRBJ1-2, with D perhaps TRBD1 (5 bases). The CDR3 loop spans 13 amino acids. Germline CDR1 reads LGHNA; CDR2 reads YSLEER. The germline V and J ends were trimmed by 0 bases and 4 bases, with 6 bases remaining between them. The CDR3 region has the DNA TGCGCCAGCAGCCAAGATAGGGGCTATGGCTACACCTTC. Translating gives CASSQDRGYGYTF.

The CDR3 protein is CASSFRTQSEKLFF. DNA for the CDR3: TGTGCCAGCAGCTTCCGGACTCAGTCTGAAAAACTGTTTTTT. The V call is TRBV7-2, the J call TRBJ1-4; no reliable D call. CDR3 length: 14 residues. Trimming cost V 3 bases and J 7 bases, with 12 bases left between them. Germline CDR1 and CDR2: SGHTA and FQGNSA.

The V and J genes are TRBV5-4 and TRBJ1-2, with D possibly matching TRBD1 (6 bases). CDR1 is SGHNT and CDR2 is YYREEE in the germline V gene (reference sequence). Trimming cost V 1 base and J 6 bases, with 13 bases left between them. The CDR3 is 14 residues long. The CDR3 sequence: CASSLSGGADGYTF. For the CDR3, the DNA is TGTGCCAGCAGCTTGAGTGGGGGGGCGGATGGCTACACCTTC.

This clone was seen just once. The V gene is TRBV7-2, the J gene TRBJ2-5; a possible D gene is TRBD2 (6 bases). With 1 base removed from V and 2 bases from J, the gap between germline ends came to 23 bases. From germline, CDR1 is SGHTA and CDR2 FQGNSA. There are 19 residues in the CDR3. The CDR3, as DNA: TGTGCCAGCAGCTTAGTGGGTTTTTCTCGGCGGGACCGACAAGAGACCCAGTACTTC. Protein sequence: CASSLVGFSRRDRQETQYF.

CDR3 sequence (DNA): TGTGCCAGTAGGGGGGGATGGACCCAAGAGACCCAGTACTTC. Translating gives CASRGGWTQETQYF. This chain uses TRBV19 with TRBJ2-5; D is perhaps TRBD2 (6 bases). The V and J ends lost 6 bases and 1 base respectively, with 12 bases between them. Germline CDR1 reads LNHDA; CDR2 reads SQIVND (reference sequence). CDR3 size: 14 residues.

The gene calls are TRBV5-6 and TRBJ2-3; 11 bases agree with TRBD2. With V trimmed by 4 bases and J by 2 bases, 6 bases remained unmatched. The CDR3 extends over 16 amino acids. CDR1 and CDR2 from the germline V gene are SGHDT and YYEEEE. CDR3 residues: CASSAGTSGTTDTQYF. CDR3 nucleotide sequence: TGTGCCAGCAGCGCAGGGACTAGCGGAACCACAGATACGCAGTATTTT.

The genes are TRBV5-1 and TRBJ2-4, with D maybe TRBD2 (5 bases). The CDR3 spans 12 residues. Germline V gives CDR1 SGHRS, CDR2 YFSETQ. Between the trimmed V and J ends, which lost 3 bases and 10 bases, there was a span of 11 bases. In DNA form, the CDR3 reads TGCGCCAGCAGCTCTCGAGGGCAGATTCAGTACTTC. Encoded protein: CASSSRGQIQYF.

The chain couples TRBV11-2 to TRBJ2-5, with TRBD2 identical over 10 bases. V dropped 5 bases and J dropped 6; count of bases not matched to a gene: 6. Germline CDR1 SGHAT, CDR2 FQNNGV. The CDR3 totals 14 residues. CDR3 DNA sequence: TGTGCCAGCAGCCTGGGACTAGCGTCACAGACCCAGTACTTC. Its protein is CASSLGLASQTQYF.

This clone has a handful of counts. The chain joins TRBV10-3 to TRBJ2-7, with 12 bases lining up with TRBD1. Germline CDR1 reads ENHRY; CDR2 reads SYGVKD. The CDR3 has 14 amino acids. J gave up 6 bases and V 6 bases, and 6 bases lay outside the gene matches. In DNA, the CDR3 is TGTGCCATCAGCCTCCCGGGACAGGGGGCCGAGCAGTACTTC. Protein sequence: CAISLPGQGAEQYF.

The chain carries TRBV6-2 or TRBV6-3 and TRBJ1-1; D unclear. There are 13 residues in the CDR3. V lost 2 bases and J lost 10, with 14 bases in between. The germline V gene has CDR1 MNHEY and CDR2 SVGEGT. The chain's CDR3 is CASSYLPTEGAFF. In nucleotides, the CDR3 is TGTGCCAGCAGTTACCTACCGACCGAGGGAGCTTTCTTT.

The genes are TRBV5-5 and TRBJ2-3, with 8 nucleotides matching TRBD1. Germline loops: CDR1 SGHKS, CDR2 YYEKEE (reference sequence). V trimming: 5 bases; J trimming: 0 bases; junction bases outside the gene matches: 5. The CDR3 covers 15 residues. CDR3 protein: CASRVDRGSTDTQYF. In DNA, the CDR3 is TGTGCCAGCAGGGTTGACAGGGGTAGCACAGATACGCAGTATTTT.